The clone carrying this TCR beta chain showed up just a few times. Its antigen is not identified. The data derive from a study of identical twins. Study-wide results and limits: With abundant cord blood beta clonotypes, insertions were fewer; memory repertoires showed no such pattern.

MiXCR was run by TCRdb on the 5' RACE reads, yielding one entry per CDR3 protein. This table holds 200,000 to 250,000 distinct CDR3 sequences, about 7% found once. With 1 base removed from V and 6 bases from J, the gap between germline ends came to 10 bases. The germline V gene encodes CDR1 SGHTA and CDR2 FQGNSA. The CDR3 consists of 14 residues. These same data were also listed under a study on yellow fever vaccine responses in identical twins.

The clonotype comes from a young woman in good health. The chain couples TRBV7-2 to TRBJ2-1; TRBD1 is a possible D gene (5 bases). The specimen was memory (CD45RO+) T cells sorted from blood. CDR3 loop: CASSLGGSANEQFF. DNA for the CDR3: TGTGCCAGCAGCTTAGGGGGCAGCGCCAATGAGCAGTTCTTC.